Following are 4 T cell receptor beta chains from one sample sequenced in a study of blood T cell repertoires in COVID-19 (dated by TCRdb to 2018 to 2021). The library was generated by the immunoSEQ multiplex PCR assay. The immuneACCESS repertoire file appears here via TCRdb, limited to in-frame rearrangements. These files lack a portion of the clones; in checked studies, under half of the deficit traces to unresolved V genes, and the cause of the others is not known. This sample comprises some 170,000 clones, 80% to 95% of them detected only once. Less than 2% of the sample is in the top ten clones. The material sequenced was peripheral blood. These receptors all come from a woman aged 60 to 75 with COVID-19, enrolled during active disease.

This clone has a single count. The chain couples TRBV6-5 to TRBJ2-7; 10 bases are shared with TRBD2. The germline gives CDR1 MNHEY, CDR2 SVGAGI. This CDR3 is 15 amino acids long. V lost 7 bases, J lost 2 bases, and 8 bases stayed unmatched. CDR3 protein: CASNLSGGIPYEQYF. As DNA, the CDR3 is TGTGCCAGCAATCTTAGCGGGGGGATCCCCTACGAGCAGTACTTC.

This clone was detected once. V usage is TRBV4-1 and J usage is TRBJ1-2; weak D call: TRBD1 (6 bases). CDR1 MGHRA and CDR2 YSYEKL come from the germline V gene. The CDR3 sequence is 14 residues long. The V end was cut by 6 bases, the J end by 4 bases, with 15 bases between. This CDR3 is CASRDYRAGYGYTF. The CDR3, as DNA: TGCGCCAGCAGAGATTACAGGGCAGGCTATGGCTACACCTTC.

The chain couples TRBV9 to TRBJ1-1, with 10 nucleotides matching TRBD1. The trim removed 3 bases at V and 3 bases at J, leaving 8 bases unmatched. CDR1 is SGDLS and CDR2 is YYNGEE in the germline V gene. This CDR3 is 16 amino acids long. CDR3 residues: CASSGGGTGEHTEAFF. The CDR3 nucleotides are TGTGCCAGCAGCGGTGGGGGGACAGGGGAGCACACTGAAGCTTTCTTT.

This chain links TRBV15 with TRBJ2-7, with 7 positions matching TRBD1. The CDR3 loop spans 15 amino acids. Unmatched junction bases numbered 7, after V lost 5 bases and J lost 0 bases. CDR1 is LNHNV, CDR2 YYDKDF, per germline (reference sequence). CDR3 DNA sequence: TGTGCCACCAGCCCTACTACAGGGGCCTCCTACGAGCAGTACTTC. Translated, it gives CATSPTTGASYEQYF. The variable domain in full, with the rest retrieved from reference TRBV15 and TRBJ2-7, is DAMVIQNPRYQVTQFGKPVTLSCSQTLNHNVMYWYQQKSSQAPKLLFHYYDKDFNNEADTPDNFQSRRPNTSFCFLDIRSPGLGDTAMYLCATSPTTGASYEQYFGPGTRLTVT.